These 27 T cell receptor beta chains share one sample of origin, sequenced in a study of cytomegalovirus exposure and HLA in healthy donors. In the PCR, 60 Vbeta and 13 Jbeta primers were used. Assay: immunoSEQ multiplex PCR; the TCRdb copy retains only in-frame clones and omits some. Seen here are roughly 190,000 clones, roughly four fifths observed once, and the top ten hold approximately 3.1%. Material for sequencing was PBMCs. The origin of the receptors is a woman aged 30 to 39 in good health and CMV-seropositive.

This clone came up once. The CDR3 DNA reads TGTGCCAGCAGTCGCTCCGGGACAGGGACAGATACGCAGTATTTT. Translating gives CASSRSGTGTDTQYF. The rearrangement links TRBV6-5 to TRBJ2-3, with 9 nucleotides matching TRBD1. CDR1 MNHEY and CDR2 SVGAGI come from the germline V gene. Trimming at V came to 5 bases and at J to 3 bases, leaving 6 bases not matched to a gene. CDR3 length: 15 amino acids.

The CDR3 protein is CASGTGAFYEQYF. The CDR3 DNA is TGTGCCAGTGGGACAGGGGCCTTCTACGAGCAGTACTTC. This chain links TRBV27 with TRBJ2-7; 10 positions agree with TRBD1. Germline CDR1 MNHEY, CDR2 SMNVEV (reference sequence). Trimming took 9 bases from V and 3 from J; bases not matched to a gene: 5. There are 13 residues in the CDR3.

The rearrangement uses TRBV7-2 and TRBJ1-1; perhaps TRBD1 as D (6 bases). The V end lost 5 bases, the J end lost 6 bases, and 7 bases lay between the germline ends. The germline CDR1 and CDR2 sequences are SGHTA and FQGNSA. The CDR3 sequence is 11 residues long. CDR3 nucleotide sequence: TGTGCCAGCAGCCAGGGGCCTGAAGCTTTCTTT. This translates into CASSQGPEAFF.

In this sample, this clone turned up a few times. This chain joins TRBV7-6 and TRBJ2-7, with 8 positions matching TRBD2. Germline V gene data show CDR1 as SGHVS and CDR2 as FNYEAQ. The CDR3 sequence is 15 residues long. With 5 bases clipped from V and 5 bases from J, the junction kept 11 bases outside the gene matches. The DNA of the CDR3 is TGTGCCAGCAGCCCCGTCAGCGGGAGAGTCCACGAGCAGTACTTC. Residues: CASSPVSGRVHEQYF.

This clone was picked up a small number of times. CDR3 coding DNA: TGCGCCAGCAGCCTCGCCTATCGTGAGACAGGGAAGGAAAAACTGTTTTTT. It codes for CASSLAYRETGKEKLFF. This chain uses TRBV4-1 with TRBJ1-4; 7 positions agree with TRBD1. V was clipped by 4 bases and J by 8 bases; unmatched bases: 16. Germline V gives CDR1 MGHRA, CDR2 YSYEKL. The CDR3 has 17 residues.

J is TRBJ2-1 and V is TRBV29-1; weak D call: TRBD2 (5 bases). The V end lost 7 bases, the J end lost 5 bases, and 15 bases lay between the germline ends. Germline CDR1 reads SQVTM; CDR2 reads ANQGSEA. This CDR3 comprises 13 residues. CDR3 sequence: CSALALLDNEQFF. The CDR3 DNA sequence: TGCAGCGCGCTAGCTCTCTTGGACAATGAGCAGTTCTTC.

The chain links TRBV5-4 to TRBJ2-7, with 8 bases fitting TRBD2. The J segment lost 5 bases and the V segment lost 3 bases, leaving 4 bases of the junction unmatched. The CDR3 has 13 amino acids. The germline gives CDR1 SGHNT, CDR2 YYREEE (reference sequence). The CDR3, as DNA: TGTGCCAGCAGCTGGACGACTAGCGACGAGCAGTACTTC. This codes for CASSWTTSDEQYF. Full variable domain (remainder filled in from reference TRBV5-4 and TRBJ2-7): ETGVTQSPTHLIKTRGQQVTLRCSSQSGHNTVSWYQQALGQGPQFIFQYYREEENGRGNFPPRFSGLQFPNYSSELNVNALELDDSALYLCASSWTTSDEQYFGPGTRLTVT.

The chain uses TRBV11-2 and TRBJ2-7, with 7 bases aligning to TRBD1. CDR1 and CDR2 (germline): SGHAT, FQNNGV. After removal of 4 bases from V and 1 base from J, the junction contained 10 bases not matched to a gene. This CDR3 has 16 amino acids. CDR3 protein: CASSSDRTGSSYEQYF. The CDR3 DNA reads as TGTGCCAGCAGCTCCGATCGGACAGGATCGTCCTACGAGCAGTACTTC.

The genes are TRBV5-1 and TRBJ2-1; 9 positions match TRBD2. Germline V gives CDR1 SGHRS, CDR2 YFSETQ. The CDR3 runs 17 residues. V trimming: 5 bases; J trimming: 8 bases; junction bases outside the gene matches: 17. CDR3 loop: CASRYLNSGSNQYEQFF. The CDR3 coding sequence is TGCGCCAGCAGATATTTAAATAGCGGGAGCAACCAGTATGAGCAGTTCTTC.

The CDR3 here is CASSQQGSEQYF. As DNA, the CDR3 is TGTGCCAGCAGCCAACAGGGTTCCGAGCAGTACTTC. This chain connects TRBV5-6 to TRBJ2-7; D is possibly TRBD1 (6 bases). Germline values: CDR1 SGHDT, CDR2 YYEEEE. Between the trimmed V and J ends, which lost 4 bases and 6 bases, there was a span of 11 bases. The CDR3 sequence is 12 residues long.

This clone was recorded only once. This chain connects TRBV7-9 to TRBJ2-7; D is unclear. The V end was cut by 1 base, the J end by 0 bases, with 13 bases between. This CDR3 spans 16 amino acids. Germline V gives CDR1 SEHNR, CDR2 FQNEAQ (reference sequence). The CDR3 spells CASSLGGLSSSYEQYF. Here the CDR3 DNA reads TGTGCCAGCAGCTTAGGTGGGCTATCAAGCTCCTACGAGCAGTACTTC.

This clone was seen a single time. CDR3 in DNA: TGTGCCAGCTCACCACGGGGGGTGTCTGGAAACACCATATATTTT. Protein: CASSPRGVSGNTIYF. The chain couples TRBV18 to TRBJ1-3, with a weak D call TRBD1 (5 bases). CDR1 KGHSH and CDR2 LQKENI come from the germline V gene. Trimming removed 1 base at V and 1 base at J, with 8 bases between. This CDR3 has 15 residues.

The chain carries TRBV27 and TRBJ2-7; 11 nucleotides agree with TRBD2. V shed 4 bases and J 1 base; nucleotides not matched to a gene: 3. There are 15 residues in the CDR3. Germline loops: CDR1 MNHEY, CDR2 SMNVEV (reference sequence). CDR3 coding DNA: TGTGCCAGCAGTTGGGGACTAGCGGCATCCTACGAGCAGTACTTC. It codes for CASSWGLAASYEQYF.

The genes are TRBV20-1 and TRBJ2-7, with TRBD2 as a possible D gene (6 bases). The CDR3 spans 11 residues. Germline-derived CDR1 and CDR2 are DFQATT and SNEGSKA (reference sequence). Trimming pared 3 bases from V and 4 bases from J, leaving 7 bases between. The CDR3 sequence: CSASSGYEQYF. CDR3 nucleotides: TGCAGTGCTAGTAGCGGTTACGAGCAGTACTTC.

The V call is TRBV15, the J call TRBJ2-7, with 8 bases that match TRBD2. The CDR3 length is 16 residues. The V gene's germline CDR1 is LNHNV and CDR2 YYDKDF (reference sequence). The trim removed 5 bases at V and 5 bases at J, leaving 14 bases unmatched. The DNA for the CDR3 is TGTGCCACCAGCGCCCGAGGGAGCGGGAGTAACCACGAGCAGTACTTC. Its translation is CATSARGSGSNHEQYF. Drawing the rest from reference TRBV15 and TRBJ2-7, the complete variable domain is DAMVIQNPRYQVTQFGKPVTLSCSQTLNHNVMYWYQQKSSQAPKLLFHYYDKDFNNEADTPDNFQSRRPNTSFCFLDIRSPGLGDTAMYLCATSARGSGSNHEQYFGPGTRLTVT.

This clone was recorded a few times. The chain couples TRBV27 to TRBJ1-1; D gene unclear. V shed 4 bases and J shed 6 bases, with 9 bases lying between them. CDR1 MNHEY and CDR2 SMNVEV come from the germline V gene (reference sequence). The length of the CDR3 is 12 residues. CDR3 coding DNA: TGTGCCAGCAGTTCCTCGGGGTCTGAAGCTTTCTTT. Protein: CASSSSGSEAFF.

The rearrangement uses TRBV28 and TRBJ1-4; the D gene is possibly TRBD1 (5 bases). V lost 4 bases and J 8 bases, leaving 14 bases between the germline ends. The CDR3 is 14 residues long. Looked up from germline, CDR1 is MDHEN and CDR2 is SYDVKM. CDR3: CASSSGGREEKLFF. The CDR3 nucleotides read TGTGCCAGCAGTTCGGGGGGGAGAGAAGAAAAACTGTTTTTT.

The CDR3 region has the DNA TGTGCCAGCAGTACCCCGGGACAGGGGAGCGTCGAGCAGTACTTC. Its translation: CASSTPGQGSVEQYF. The chain uses TRBV28 and TRBJ2-7; TRBD1 aligns across 10 bases. This CDR3 is 15 amino acids long. Germline V gives CDR1 MDHEN, CDR2 SYDVKM. The ends lost 5 bases at V and 6 bases at J; junction bases unmatched: 10.

This clone has just one count. The rearrangement joins TRBV5-1 to TRBJ2-3; TRBD1 matches 7 bases. Losses at the gene ends were 0 bases for V and 1 base for J; bases not matched to a gene: 5. CDR1 SGHRS and CDR2 YFSETQ come from the germline V gene. The CDR3 totals 16 residues. CDR3 amino acids: CASSLEGTAGTDTQYF. CDR3 nucleotide sequence: TGCGCCAGCAGCTTGGAGGGGACAGCAGGCACAGATACGCAGTATTTT.

The chain recombines TRBV2 with TRBJ2-4, with TRBD2 matching over 9 bases. Unmatched junction bases numbered 7, after V lost 7 bases and J lost 6 bases. Germline values: CDR1 SNHLY, CDR2 FYNNEI. CDR3 length: 14 residues. Here the CDR3 DNA reads TGTGCCAGCATGGCGGGAGGGCCGGGAAACATTCAGTACTTC. Residues: CASMAGGPGNIQYF. Drawing the rest from reference TRBV2 and TRBJ2-4, the complete variable domain is EPEVTQTPSHQVTQMGQEVILRCVPISNHLYFYWYRQILGQKVEFLVSFYNNEISEKSEIFDDQFSVERPDGSNFTLKIRSTKLEDSAMYFCASMAGGPGNIQYFGAGTRLSVL.

J is TRBJ2-5 and V is TRBV5-1; TRBD2 might be the D (6 bases). Trimming shortened V by 5 bases and J by 3 bases, and 14 bases separated the two germline ends. CDR1 SGHRS and CDR2 YFSETQ come from the germline V gene. The CDR3 loop spans 14 amino acids. As DNA, the CDR3 is TGCGCCAGCAGACCGGGTGGCGGGGAAGAGACCCAGTACTTC. Encoded protein: CASRPGGGEETQYF.

The chain has TRBV5-1 and TRBJ2-7; 8 bases match TRBD2. Germline lookup yields CDR1 SGHRS and CDR2 YFSETQ. The CDR3 runs to 15 residues. Losses at the gene ends were 0 bases for V and 0 bases for J; bases not matched to a gene: 2. The CDR3 here is CASSLGSGSSYEQYF. CDR3 nucleotide sequence: TGCGCCAGCAGCTTGGGGAGCGGGAGCTCCTACGAGCAGTACTTC.

J is TRBJ1-1 and V is TRBV7-9; possible D gene TRBD1, 6 bases. CDR3 length equals 13 residues. Deletions cut 5 bases from V and 4 bases from J, with 11 bases between. CDR1 and CDR2 (germline): SEHNR, FQNEAQ (reference sequence). The CDR3: CASSATGSTEAFF. In DNA, the CDR3 is TGTGCCAGCAGCGCCACAGGGTCCACTGAAGCTTTCTTT.

V is TRBV5-8 and J is TRBJ1-2; 7 bases are a match to TRBD1. CDR3 length: 14 residues. Germline V gene lookup returns CDR1 SGHTS and CDR2 YDEGEE. After removal of 4 bases from V and 9 bases from J, the junction contained 12 bases not matched to a gene. CDR3 sequence reads: CASSTGQARLRYTF. The CDR3 coding sequence is TGTGCCAGCAGCACAGGACAGGCCCGCCTGCGCTACACCTTC.

The chain employs TRBV6-4 and TRBJ2-3; the D is unclear. In germline, CDR1 is MRHNA, CDR2 SNTAGT. CDR3 size: 14 residues. V gave up 5 bases and J gave up 3 bases, with 12 bases separating them. CDR3 nucleotide sequence: TGTGCCAGCAGTCCAAGCCCGGAGACAGATACGCAGTATTTT. This gives the protein CASSPSPETDTQYF.

For the CDR3, the DNA is TGTGCCAGCAGTTACCAGGGCAGACCTAATGAAAAACTGTTTTTT. The encoded protein is CASSYQGRPNEKLFF. The chain employs TRBV6-5 and TRBJ1-4; D may be TRBD1 (5 bases). This CDR3 has 15 residues. The V gene lost 2 bases and the J gene lost 3 bases, with 10 bases spanning the gap. CDR1 is MNHEY and CDR2 is SVGAGI in the germline V gene.

The rearrangement joins TRBV5-4 to TRBJ1-1, with D unclear. CDR3 length: 16 amino acids. The V end lost 5 bases, the J end lost 1 base, and 18 bases lay between the germline ends. Germline V gene lookup returns CDR1 SGHNT and CDR2 YYREEE (reference sequence). The CDR3 DNA reads TGTGCCAGCAGTCAGCGGTCGTTCCGGTGGAACACTGAAGCTTTCTTT. Encoded protein: CASSQRSFRWNTEAFF. Drawing the rest from reference TRBV5-4 and TRBJ1-1, the complete variable domain is ETGVTQSPTHLIKTRGQQVTLRCSSQSGHNTVSWYQQALGQGPQFIFQYYREEENGRGNFPPRFSGLQFPNYSSELNVNALELDDSALYLCASSQRSFRWNTEAFFGQGTRLTVV.